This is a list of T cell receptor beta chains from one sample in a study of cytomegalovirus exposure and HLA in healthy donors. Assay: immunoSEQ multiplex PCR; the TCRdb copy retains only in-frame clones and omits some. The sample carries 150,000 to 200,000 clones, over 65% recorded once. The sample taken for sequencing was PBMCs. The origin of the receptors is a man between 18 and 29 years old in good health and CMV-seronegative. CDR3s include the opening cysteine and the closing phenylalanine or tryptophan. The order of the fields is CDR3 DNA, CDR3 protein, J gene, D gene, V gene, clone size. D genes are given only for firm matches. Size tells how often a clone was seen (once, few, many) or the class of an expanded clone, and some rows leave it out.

CDR3nt: TGTGCCAGCAGGCATTCCGACAGGGGGGGGTACAATGAGCAGTTCTTC
CDR3aa: CASRHSDRGGYNEQFF
j_gene: TRBJ2-1
d_gene: TRBD1
v_gene: TRBV28
abundance: .

CDR3nt: TGTGCCTGGAGTGATACGAGGGGCAATCAGCCCCAGCATTTT
CDR3aa: CAWSDTRGNQPQHF
j_gene: TRBJ1-5
d_gene: .
v_gene: TRBV30
abundance: .

CDR3nt: TGTGCCAGCAACCCCGGACAGGGAATCGGGTCACCCCTCCACTTT
CDR3aa: CASNPGQGIGSPLHF
j_gene: TRBJ1-6
d_gene: TRBD1
v_gene: TRBV7-6
abundance: .

CDR3nt: TGTGCCAGCACCTACCGGGGAGAAATGAACACTGAAGCTTTCTTT
CDR3aa: CASTYRGEMNTEAFF
j_gene: TRBJ1-1
d_gene: .
v_gene: TRBV6-5
abundance: once

CDR3nt: TGCAGCGCCGGGACAGGGGAGGACAATGAGCAGTTCTTC
CDR3aa: CSAGTGEDNEQFF
j_gene: TRBJ2-1
d_gene: TRBD1
v_gene: TRBV29-1
abundance: .

CDR3nt: TGTGCCAGCAGTTTCCTCGGACAGGGGGCGGGATTTAATGAGCAGTTCTTC
CDR3aa: CASSFLGQGAGFNEQFF
j_gene: TRBJ2-1
d_gene: TRBD1
v_gene: TRBV27
abundance: .

CDR3nt: TGCGCCAGCAGGCAGCCCCGGGACAGGGGGCGTCAGCAGTACTTC
CDR3aa: CASRQPRDRGRQQYF
j_gene: TRBJ2-7
d_gene: TRBD1
v_gene: TRBV10-1
abundance: .

CDR3nt: TGTGCCAGCAGCAGGGGGTACGAGCAGTACTTC
CDR3aa: CASSRGYEQYF
j_gene: TRBJ2-7
d_gene: TRBD1
v_gene: TRBV27
abundance: .

CDR3nt: TGCAGCGCCGAAAACACGGGAAAAAACATTCAGTACTTC
CDR3aa: CSAENTGKNIQYF
j_gene: TRBJ2-4
d_gene: .
v_gene: TRBV29-1
abundance: .

CDR3nt: TGTGCCAGCAGTTACCCCGGGACAGGGCTATACGAGCAGTACTTC
CDR3aa: CASSYPGTGLYEQYF
j_gene: TRBJ2-7
d_gene: TRBD1
v_gene: TRBV6-5
abundance: .

CDR3nt: TGCGCCAGCAGCTCACCGGGACAGTACGAGCAGTACTTC
CDR3aa: CASSSPGQYEQYF
j_gene: TRBJ2-7
d_gene: TRBD1
v_gene: TRBV5-1
abundance: .

CDR3nt: TGTGCCAGCAGCCAGACCGGGATAGAGCAGTACTTC
CDR3aa: CASSQTGIEQYF
j_gene: TRBJ2-7
d_gene: .
v_gene: TRBV11-2
abundance: .

CDR3nt: TGTGCCAGCAGCCCCGGAGGGGGCGGCGAGCAGTACTTC
CDR3aa: CASSPGGGGEQYF
j_gene: TRBJ2-7
d_gene: .
v_gene: TRBV7-8
abundance: .

CDR3nt: TGTGCCAGCAGTGAACTGGCTAGTCTGGTAGGGGAGCTGTTTTTT
CDR3aa: CASSELASLVGELFF
j_gene: TRBJ2-2
d_gene: .
v_gene: TRBV6-1
abundance: .

CDR3nt: TGTGCCAGTAGTATGGTGGCGGAGTCCTATAGCAATCAGCCCCAGCATTTT
CDR3aa: CASSMVAESYSNQPQHF
j_gene: TRBJ1-5
d_gene: .
v_gene: TRBV19
abundance: .

CDR3nt: TGCGCCAGCAGCTTGGGGACGACAGGGAAGATCTATGGCTACACCTTC
CDR3aa: CASSLGTTGKIYGYTF
j_gene: TRBJ1-2
d_gene: TRBD1
v_gene: TRBV5-1
abundance: few

CDR3nt: TGCAGCGTTATACAGGGTGGGACCGGGGAGCTGTTTTTT
CDR3aa: CSVIQGGTGELFF
j_gene: TRBJ2-2
d_gene: .
v_gene: TRBV29-1
abundance: few

CDR3nt: TGTGCCAGCAAACGGAGCGGGGGGGCAACAGATACGCAGTATTTT
CDR3aa: CASKRSGGATDTQYF
j_gene: TRBJ2-3
d_gene: TRBD2
v_gene: TRBV6-5
abundance: .

CDR3nt: TGTGCCAGCAGTTACTGGGGGGGAGCGGACACTGAAGCTTTCTTT
CDR3aa: CASSYWGGADTEAFF
j_gene: TRBJ1-1
d_gene: .
v_gene: TRBV6-5
abundance: once

CDR3nt: TGCGCCAGCAGCCCGGACCTCGGGGGACAGGGACGAAAACTGTTTTTT
CDR3aa: CASSPDLGGQGRKLFF
j_gene: TRBJ1-4
d_gene: TRBD1
v_gene: TRBV4-1
abundance: few

CDR3nt: TGTGCCAGCAGCCTATCCCGGGGACTAGGAACAGATACGCAGTATTTT
CDR3aa: CASSLSRGLGTDTQYF
j_gene: TRBJ2-3
d_gene: TRBD2
v_gene: TRBV28
abundance: .

CDR3nt: TGTGCCAGCAGCCCCAGCAGTGGTAGCGGGGGGCTCTACGAGCAGTACTTC
CDR3aa: CASSPSSGSGGLYEQYF
j_gene: TRBJ2-7
d_gene: TRBD2
v_gene: TRBV7-9
abundance: .

CDR3nt: TGTGCCAGCAGTGAAGCTCCAGGGGTTGGGGGCTACACCTTC
CDR3aa: CASSEAPGVGGYTF
j_gene: TRBJ1-2
d_gene: .
v_gene: TRBV6-1
abundance: .

CDR3nt: TGTGCCAGCAGCAAAGGACAGGGTGGCTACACCTTC
CDR3aa: CASSKGQGGYTF
j_gene: TRBJ1-2
d_gene: TRBD1
v_gene: TRBV6-4
abundance: once

CDR3nt: TGCAGCGTACCCCTACGGGGAGGGAATGAGCAGTTCTTC
CDR3aa: CSVPLRGGNEQFF
j_gene: TRBJ2-1
d_gene: TRBD2
v_gene: TRBV29-1
abundance: few

CDR3nt: TGTGCCACCCCTAGCGGGAGGGCCCGATCTGGAGATACGCAGTATTTT
CDR3aa: CATPSGRARSGDTQYF
j_gene: TRBJ2-3
d_gene: TRBD2
v_gene: TRBV2
abundance: .

CDR3nt: TGCGCCAGCAGCTTAAGTTTCCTAGAGGCATCCGAGCAGTACTTC
CDR3aa: CASSLSFLEASEQYF
j_gene: TRBJ2-7
d_gene: .
v_gene: TRBV5-1
abundance: .

CDR3nt: TGTGCCAGCAGCCGACAGGGGTTCGACGAGCAGTACTTC
CDR3aa: CASSRQGFDEQYF
j_gene: TRBJ2-7
d_gene: TRBD1
v_gene: TRBV4-2
abundance: .